These 20 T cell receptor beta chains came from one sample sequenced in a study of blood T cell repertoires in COVID-19. The repertoire was sequenced with immunoSEQ multiplex PCR; TCRdb's copy has only in-frame clones and lacks some. This sample yields about 140,000 clones, of which about 88% are seen a single time; 5.4% belongs to the top ten. The specimen sequenced was peripheral blood. These receptors all come from a human donor in a cohort sampled during active COVID-19.

The rearrangement uses TRBV6-5 and TRBJ2-7, with 8 bases matching TRBD1. V was pared by 6 bases and J by 3 bases, with 7 bases of the junction left unmatched. Per the germline V gene, CDR1 is MNHEY and CDR2 is SVGAGI. This CDR3 is 14 amino acids long. The CDR3 sequence is CASRPRTGLYEQYF. Here the CDR3 DNA reads TGTGCCAGCAGGCCCAGGACAGGGCTCTACGAGCAGTACTTC.

This clone has a single count. V and J are TRBV24-1 and TRBJ2-1; tentative D call: TRBD1 (6 bases). Germline CDR1 is KGHDR and CDR2 is SFDVKD. V was pared by 5 bases and J by 8 bases, with 18 bases between. The CDR3 length is 15 residues. CDR3 bases: TGTGCCACCAGTGCCTTGTTACAGGGAAAGTATGAGCAGTTCTTC. This gives the protein CATSALLQGKYEQFF.

The chain carries TRBV7-9 and TRBJ2-1; TRBD2 matches at 9 bases. V gave up 5 bases and J gave up 2 bases; unmatched junction bases: 16. Germline V gene lookup returns CDR1 SEHNR and CDR2 FQNEAQ (reference sequence). The CDR3 runs 19 residues. The CDR3 DNA reads TGTGCCAGCAGCCACGATGGGGGCGGGAGGGCCCGAGCCTACAATGAGCAGTTCTTC. Translation gives CASSHDGGGRARAYNEQFF.

This sequence joins TRBV24-1 and TRBJ2-3; 8 bases are a match to TRBD1. Trimming at V came to 6 bases and at J to 3 bases, leaving 4 bases not matched to a gene. CDR3 size: 14 residues. Germline lookup yields CDR1 KGHDR and CDR2 SFDVKD. CDR3 DNA: TGTGCCACCAGTCAGACAGGGGAGACAGATACGCAGTATTTT. This gives the protein CATSQTGETDTQYF.

This clone was found once. The V gene is TRBV5-1, the J gene TRBJ2-5; 14 bases match TRBD2. J gave up 3 bases and V 4 bases, and 2 bases lay outside the gene matches. The CDR3 runs to 15 residues. CDR1 and CDR2 (germline): SGHRS, YFSETQ. The DNA for the CDR3 is TGCGCCAGCAGCAGGGGACTAGCGGGGGAAGAGACCCAGTACTTC. Its protein is CASSRGLAGEETQYF.

The chain is built from TRBV5-5 and TRBJ2-2, with 8 nucleotides matching TRBD1. Germline values: CDR1 SGHKS, CDR2 YYEKEE (reference sequence). CDR3 length: 15 residues. With V trimmed by 6 bases and J by 1 base, 5 bases remained unmatched. The CDR3 reads CASNEDRVNTGELFF. The DNA for the CDR3 is TGTGCCAGCAACGAGGACAGGGTGAACACCGGGGAGCTGTTTTTT.

This sequence joins TRBV18 and TRBJ2-7; D perhaps matches TRBD1 (5 bases). Trimming removed 3 bases from V and 5 bases from J, with 14 bases in between. The CDR3 totals 14 residues. Germline V lookup: CDR1 KGHSH, CDR2 LQKENI. The DNA of the CDR3 is TGTGCCAGCTCACCCACGGCAGGGCAGAACGAGCAGTACTTC. Residues: CASSPTAGQNEQYF.

The chain carries TRBV2 and TRBJ1-4, with D hard to call. Germline values: CDR1 SNHLY, CDR2 FYNNEI. This CDR3 has 19 amino acids. Trimming shortened V by 5 bases and J by 3 bases, and 25 bases separated the two germline ends. The CDR3, as DNA: TGTGCCAGCAGTAGTGGGCAGCCAAAGTTCTACATGGCTAATGAAAAACTGTTTTTT. It specifies CASSSGQPKFYMANEKLFF.

The chain joins TRBV13 to TRBJ1-1; D not certain. Germline lookup yields CDR1 PRHDT and CDR2 FYEKMQ (reference sequence). V was cut by 3 bases and J by 0 bases, with 11 bases left in between. The CDR3 is 15 residues long. The CDR3 DNA sequence: TGTGCCAGCAGCTTGGGAGAAAGGTTGAACACTGAAGCTTTCTTT. Amino acid sequence: CASSLGERLNTEAFF.

A note on this clone: One junction end disagrees with the germline gene, perhaps due to a read error. CDR3 amino acids: CASSDGGAQYQETQYF. Here the CDR3 DNA reads TGTGCCAGTAGTGACGGGGGGGCCCAGTACCAGGAGACCCAGTACTTC. The chain carries TRBV19 and TRBJ2-5, with 8 bases identical to TRBD2. CDR1 and CDR2 from the germline V gene are LNHDA and SQIVND (reference sequence). The CDR3 loop spans 16 amino acids.

The J gene is TRBJ2-2, the V gene TRBV5-1, with a weak D call TRBD2 (5 bases). Trimming removed 0 bases at V and 1 base at J, with 10 bases between. Per germline, CDR1 SGHRS and CDR2 YFSETQ. This CDR3 has 16 residues. The CDR3 here is CASSLVEAGNTGELFF. The DNA for the CDR3 is TGCGCCAGCAGCTTGGTTGAGGCGGGGAACACCGGGGAGCTGTTTTTT.

The genes are TRBV11-1 and TRBJ1-2; 7 nucleotides match TRBD1. The V and J ends lost 2 bases and 3 bases, in that order; junction bases with no gene match: 6. CDR1 is SGHAT and CDR2 is FQDESV in the germline V gene (reference sequence). CDR3 length: 15 residues. CDR3 region: CASSLTRTGDYGYTF. CDR3 DNA: TGTGCCAGCAGCTTAACCAGGACAGGCGACTATGGCTACACCTTC.

A word on this clone: A junction end diverges from the germline sequence, so it may reflect a read error. This chain links TRBV7-8 with TRBJ2-7; 9 nucleotides align to TRBD1. Looked up from germline, CDR1 is SGHVS and CDR2 is FQNEAQ. The CDR3 has 14 residues. CDR3 nucleotides: TGTGCCAGCAGCTTAGGGGACAGGGACCTCTACCGTATATTC. This codes for CASSLGDRDLYRIF.

This clone was seen just once. This rearrangement joins TRBV13 to TRBJ1-2, with D tentatively TRBD1 (5 bases). Per germline, CDR1 PRHDT and CDR2 FYEKMQ (reference sequence). Trimming cost V 6 bases and J 6 bases, with 17 bases left between them. The CDR3 length is 14 residues. The CDR3 spells CASRKSREANGYTF. Here the CDR3 DNA reads TGTGCCAGCAGAAAGAGCAGGGAGGCTAATGGCTACACCTTC.

This chain joins TRBV27 and TRBJ1-2; 9 bases line up with TRBD1. With 4 bases clipped from V and 0 bases from J, the junction kept 18 bases outside the gene matches. CDR3 length: 20 amino acids. Germline values: CDR1 MNHEY, CDR2 SMNVEV (reference sequence). The CDR3 region is CASSSLGVGTGTKANYGYTF. CDR3 in DNA: TGTGCCAGCAGTTCCCTGGGGGTCGGGACAGGGACTAAAGCTAACTATGGCTACACCTTC.

The chain links TRBV10-3 to TRBJ2-3, with 9 bases fitting TRBD2. The trim removed 8 bases at V and 2 bases at J, leaving 5 bases unmatched. Germline-derived CDR1 and CDR2 are ENHRY and SYGVKD. The CDR3 runs to 14 residues. The CDR3 DNA is TGTGCCATCGCTCCGGGACTAGCCACAGATACGCAGTATTTT. This translates into CAIAPGLATDTQYF.

This clone turned up a few times. This rearrangement joins TRBV4-1 to TRBJ2-2, with D possibly TRBD1 on 5 matching bases. The CDR3 loop spans 15 amino acids. Trimming cost V 4 bases and J 1 base, with 10 bases left between them. Germline values: CDR1 MGHRA, CDR2 YSYEKL. The CDR3: CASSRAGRNTGELFF. In nucleotides, the CDR3 is TGCGCCAGCAGCCGAGCAGGGCGGAACACCGGGGAGCTGTTTTTT.

The chain joins TRBV4-1 to TRBJ1-1; D unclear. The germline V gene encodes CDR1 MGHRA and CDR2 YSYEKL. The germline V and J ends were trimmed by 4 bases and 4 bases, with 13 bases remaining between them. CDR3 size: 14 residues. This CDR3 reads CASSLGGQITEAFF. CDR3 bases: TGCGCCAGCAGCCTGGGAGGCCAGATCACTGAAGCTTTCTTT.

The chain employs TRBV7-2 and TRBJ2-1, with 10 bases identical to TRBD2. Germline V gives CDR1 SGHTA, CDR2 FQGNSA. This CDR3 region has 13 residues. V shed 5 bases, J shed 12 bases, and the junction held 7 bases outside the gene matches. In DNA form, the CDR3 reads TGTGCCAGCAGCGATCCGACTAGCGGGTTGCAGTTCTTC. This gives the protein CASSDPTSGLQFF.

The chain recombines TRBV27 with TRBJ2-2, with D maybe TRBD2 (5 bases). The CDR3 is made up of 14 amino acids. Germline-derived CDR1 and CDR2 are MNHEY and SMNVEV (reference sequence). The ends were cut back, 6 bases at V and 8 bases at J, with 16 bases in the middle. The CDR3 nucleotides are TGTGCCAGCAGATTAAACCGCCTAGCAGGGGAGCTGTTTTTT. It codes for CASRLNRLAGELFF.